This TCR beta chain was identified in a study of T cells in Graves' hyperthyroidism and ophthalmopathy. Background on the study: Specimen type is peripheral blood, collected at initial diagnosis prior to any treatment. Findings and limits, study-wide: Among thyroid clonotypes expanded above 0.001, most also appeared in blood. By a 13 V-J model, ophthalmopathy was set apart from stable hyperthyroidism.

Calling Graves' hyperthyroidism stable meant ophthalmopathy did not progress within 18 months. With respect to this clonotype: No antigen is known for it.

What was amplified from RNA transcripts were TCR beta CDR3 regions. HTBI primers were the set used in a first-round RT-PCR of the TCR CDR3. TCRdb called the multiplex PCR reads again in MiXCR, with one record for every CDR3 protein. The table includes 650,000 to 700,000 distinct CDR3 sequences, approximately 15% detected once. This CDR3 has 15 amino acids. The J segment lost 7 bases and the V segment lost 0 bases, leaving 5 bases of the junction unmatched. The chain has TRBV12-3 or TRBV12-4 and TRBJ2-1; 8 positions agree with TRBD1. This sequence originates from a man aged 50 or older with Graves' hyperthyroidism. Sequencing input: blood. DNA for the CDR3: TGTGCCAGCAGTTTAGCGCCACAGGGGGTGAATGAGCAGTTCTTC. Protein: CASSLAPQGVNEQFF.